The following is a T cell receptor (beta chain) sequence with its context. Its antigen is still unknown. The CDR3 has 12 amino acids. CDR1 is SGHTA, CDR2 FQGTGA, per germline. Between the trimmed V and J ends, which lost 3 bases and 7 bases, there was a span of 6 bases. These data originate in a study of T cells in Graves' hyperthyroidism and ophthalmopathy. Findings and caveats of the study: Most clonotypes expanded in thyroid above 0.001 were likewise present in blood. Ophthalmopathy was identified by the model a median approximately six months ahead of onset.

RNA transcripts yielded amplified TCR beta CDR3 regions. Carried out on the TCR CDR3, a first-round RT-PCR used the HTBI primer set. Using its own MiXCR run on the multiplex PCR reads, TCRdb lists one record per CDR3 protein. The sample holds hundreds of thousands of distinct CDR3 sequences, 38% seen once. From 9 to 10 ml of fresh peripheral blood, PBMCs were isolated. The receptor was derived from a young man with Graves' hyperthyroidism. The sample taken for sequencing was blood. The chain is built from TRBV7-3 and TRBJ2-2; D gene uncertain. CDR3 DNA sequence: TGTGCCAGCAGCTTTCATGGCGGGGAGCTGTTTTTT. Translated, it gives CASSFHGGELFF.